This passage covers 3 T cell receptor beta chains from one sample sequenced in a study of shared clonotypes between healthy human individuals. Profiling relied on immunoSEQ multiplex PCR, and the TCRdb table lists in-frame clones only, not all of them. This table holds some 740,000 clones, about 91% found once. Selected positively for CCR7 and CD45RO-negative, naive CD8 cells excluded terminally differentiated effector memory CD45RA+ cells. Sequenced material: naive CD8+ T cells sorted from blood. Receptors were obtained from a man between 25 and 39 years old in good health.

This chain connects TRBV16 to TRBJ2-7; D is unclear. In germline, CDR1 is KGHSY, CDR2 FQNENV. CDR3 size: 13 residues. V was pared by 1 base and J by 5 bases, with 9 bases between. The CDR3 region has the DNA TGTGCCAGCAGCCAATACCTCCCAGACGAGCAGTACTTC. Protein sequence: CASSQYLPDEQYF.

The chain joins TRBV9 to TRBJ2-7, with a weak D call TRBD1 (5 bases). The CDR3 consists of 16 residues. Germline V gene data show CDR1 as SGDLS and CDR2 as YYNGEE. Trimming took 0 bases from V and 4 from J, leaving 17 bases between them. CDR3 loop: CASSVEGASVVYEQYF. CDR3 in DNA: TGTGCCAGCAGCGTAGAAGGGGCCTCGGTTGTGTACGAGCAGTACTTC.

V usage is TRBV6-4 and J usage is TRBJ2-1; 12 nucleotides line up with TRBD2. CDR1 is MRHNA and CDR2 is SNTAGT in the germline V gene. The CDR3 has 20 residues. V shed 0 bases, J shed 2 bases, and the junction held 11 bases outside the gene matches. CDR3: CASSDSQGATSGSPYNEQFF. The CDR3 DNA is TGTGCCAGCAGTGACTCGCAGGGGGCGACTAGCGGGAGCCCCTACAATGAGCAGTTCTTC.